The 10 T cell receptor beta chains below come from one sample, sequenced in a study of shared clonotypes between healthy human individuals. Method: immunoSEQ multiplex PCR; TCRdb's copy keeps in-frame clones and lacks some. Of hundreds of thousands of clones in the sample, about 95% were seen once. Naive CD8 cells, CD45RO-negative and positively selected for CCR7, excluded terminally differentiated effector memory CD45RA+ cells. Sample: naive CD8+ T cells sorted from blood. Source of these receptors: a woman in her 30s in good health.

The chain recombines TRBV27 with TRBJ2-7, with 7 bases identical to TRBD2. V was pared by 1 base and J by 3 bases, with 6 bases of the junction left unmatched. Germline V gene sequence: CDR1 MNHEY, CDR2 SMNVEV (reference sequence). The CDR3 spans 15 residues. As DNA, the CDR3 is TGTGCCAGCAGTTTATACGGGGGGATGGGCTACGAGCAGTACTTC. Its protein product is CASSLYGGMGYEQYF.

The V and J genes are TRBV5-4 and TRBJ2-1, with 11 bases identical to TRBD2. The CDR3 contains 15 residues. Germline V lookup: CDR1 SGHNT, CDR2 YYREEE (reference sequence). V shed 6 bases, J shed 7 bases, and the junction held 9 bases outside the gene matches. The chain's CDR3 is CASNIAGGVRNEQFF. CDR3 nucleotides: TGTGCCAGCAATATAGCGGGAGGGGTTAGGAATGAGCAGTTCTTC.

V is TRBV5-6 and J is TRBJ1-5; unclear D gene. The germline gives CDR1 SGHDT, CDR2 YYEEEE. Trimming removed 0 bases from V and 4 bases from J, with 8 bases in between. The CDR3 totals 14 residues. The CDR3 spells CASSLGYGNQPQHF. CDR3 in DNA: TGTGCCAGCAGCTTGGGGTATGGTAATCAGCCCCAGCATTTT.

This rearrangement joins TRBV21-1 to TRBJ2-7; the table's TRBD2 call for D was not verified on the DNA. TRBV21-1 is described as a pseudogene. The CDR3 sequence is 13 residues long. The CDR3: CASSIAEAYEQYF. The CDR3 DNA reads TGTGCCAGCAGCATAGCCGAGGCCTACGAGCAGTACTTC.

The V and J genes are TRBV28 and TRBJ1-1; no firm D call. Germline assignment: CDR1 MDHEN and CDR2 SYDVKM. This CDR3 spans 16 amino acids. Between the trimmed V and J ends, which lost 5 bases and 7 bases, there was a span of 23 bases. CDR3 bases: TGTGCCAGCAGTCCCCTATATCCAGGCGTCAACGGTGAAGCTTTCTTT. Amino acid sequence: CASSPLYPGVNGEAFF.

The chain has TRBV5-8 and TRBJ1-2; D call uncertain. The germline V gene has CDR1 SGHTS and CDR2 YDEGEE. Trimming left V 0 bases short and J 0 bases short, with 6 bases between. The CDR3 has 14 amino acids. The DNA for the CDR3 is TGTGCCAGCAGCTTGGGTGCTACTAACTATGGCTACACCTTC. The encoded protein is CASSLGATNYGYTF.

The CDR3 DNA reads TGTGCCAGCAGCCCACTAGCGGGGCAAAACACCGGGGAGCTGTTTTTT. Translation gives CASSPLAGQNTGELFF. V is TRBV5-5 and J is TRBJ2-2; 10 nucleotides line up with TRBD2. The V gene end was trimmed by 4 bases and the J gene end by 2 bases; junction bases not matched to a gene: 5. CDR1 is SGHKS, CDR2 YYEKEE, per germline (reference sequence). This CDR3 contains 16 residues.

The chain carries TRBV19 and TRBJ2-1; D possibly corresponds to TRBD2 (5 bases). V dropped 5 bases and J dropped 8 bases, with 31 bases sitting between them. The CDR3 has 19 residues. CDR1 and CDR2 (germline): LNHDA, SQIVND (reference sequence). CDR3: CASSPQIGLSFGERDEQFF. The DNA of the CDR3 is TGTGCCAGTAGTCCCCAAATCGGACTCTCTTTCGGGGAAAGGGATGAGCAGTTCTTC.

This clone was observed once. The J gene is TRBJ1-2, the V gene TRBV19; possibly TRBD1 for D (5 bases). Germline V gives CDR1 LNHDA, CDR2 SQIVND (reference sequence). V lost 8 bases and J lost 6, with 16 bases in between. The CDR3 runs to 13 residues. The CDR3 sequence is CASLRGPADGYTF. CDR3 coding DNA: TGTGCCAGTCTACGGGGCCCAGCAGATGGCTACACCTTC. Combining the CDR3 with reference TRBV19 and TRBJ1-2 gives the whole variable domain DGGITQSPKYLFRKEGQNVTLSCEQNLNHDAMYWYRQDPGQGLRLIYYSQIVNDFQKGDIAEGYSVSREKKESFPLTVTSAQKNPTAFYLCASLRGPADGYTFGSGTRLTVV.

CDR3 sequence (DNA): TGTGCCAGCAGACGGACAGGGGAAACTAATGAAAAACTGTTTTTT. It yields the protein CASRRTGETNEKLFF. The rearrangement joins TRBV6-1 to TRBJ1-4, with 9 bases that match TRBD1. V lost 6 bases to trimming and J lost 1 base; unmatched junction nucleotides: 3. Germline V gives CDR1 MNHNS, CDR2 SASEGT. This CDR3 is built from 15 residues.